Below, 17 T cell receptor beta chains from the same sample are listed, as sequenced in a study of control samples from healthy donors and cancer patients. The data were produced by immunoSEQ multiplex PCR, yet TCRdb's version contains in-frame clones alone and is incomplete. In the table there are 100,000 to 150,000 clones, 91% of which are singletons. Sequenced: blood. The receptors originated from a man aged 18 to 35 in good health.

CDR3 in amino acids: CASNAESYEQYF. In nucleotides, the CDR3 is TGTGCCAGCAATGCAGAGTCCTACGAGCAGTACTTC. This chain uses TRBV2 with TRBJ2-7; D not certain. The CDR3 loop spans 12 amino acids. V shed 7 bases and J shed 1 base, with 8 bases lying between them. Germline CDR1 is SNHLY and CDR2 is FYNNEI.

The J gene is TRBJ2-7, the V gene TRBV10-1; D gene ambiguous. Deletions cut 3 bases from V and 1 base from J, with 10 bases between. Per germline, CDR1 WNHNN and CDR2 SYGVQD (reference sequence). CDR3 size: 14 residues. CDR3 in DNA: TGCGCCAGCAGTGATACAGTTTTATCCTACGAGCAGTACTTC. Its translation is CASSDTVLSYEQYF.

This clone was counted once. CDR3 sequence reads: CASSFGTATDTQYF. The DNA of the CDR3 is TGCGCCAGCAGCTTCGGGACAGCCACAGATACGCAGTATTTT. The chain combines TRBV5-1 with TRBJ2-3, with TRBD1 identical over 7 bases. CDR1 and CDR2 (germline): SGHRS, YFSETQ. This CDR3 contains 14 residues. V trimming: 2 bases; J trimming: 2 bases; junction bases outside the gene matches: 2. Combining the CDR3 with reference TRBV5-1 and TRBJ2-3 gives the whole variable domain KAGVTQTPRYLIKTRGQQVTLSCSPISGHRSVSWYQQTPGQGLQFLFEYFSETQRNKGNFPGRFSGRQFSNSRSEMNVSTLELGDSALYLCASSFGTATDTQYFGPGTRLTVL.

V gene TRBV3-1 (or the pseudogene TRBV3-2) combines with J gene TRBJ2-1; D gene ambiguous. From germline, CDR1 is LGHDT and CDR2 YNNKEL (reference sequence). Trimming cost V 0 bases and J 3 bases, with 12 bases left between them. This CDR3 is built from 16 residues. CDR3 nucleotide sequence: TGTGCCAGCAGCCAAGATGTCCTATCCAGCTACAATGAGCAGTTCTTC. It codes for CASSQDVLSSYNEQFF.

The V gene is TRBV5-1, the J gene TRBJ1-1; D uncertain. The CDR3 runs to 16 residues. Germline V CDR1 and CDR2: SGHRS, YFSETQ. Trimming shortened V by 0 bases and J by 1 base, and 13 bases separated the two germline ends. CDR3 residues: CASSLGFQTTNTEAFF. CDR3 nucleotide sequence: TGCGCCAGCAGCTTGGGTTTCCAGACAACGAACACTGAAGCTTTCTTT.

This clone was recorded only once. This rearrangement joins TRBV6-5 to TRBJ2-1; 8 bases line up with TRBD1. The CDR3 contains 16 residues. Germline CDR1 is MNHEY and CDR2 is SVGAGI. V dropped 4 bases and J dropped 6; count of bases not matched to a gene: 11. As DNA, the CDR3 is TGTGCCAGCAGTTCCGACCAGGGGGCCAATTTCAATGAGCAGTTCTTC. This gives the protein CASSSDQGANFNEQFF.

CDR3 residues: CATSRTIAGHTDTQYF. The CDR3 DNA reads as TGTGCCACCAGCAGAACCATAGCGGGACACACAGATACGCAGTATTTT. The V and J genes are TRBV15 and TRBJ2-3; 8 bases agree with TRBD2. Germline V gene lookup returns CDR1 LNHNV and CDR2 YYDKDF (reference sequence). V gave up 2 bases and J gave up 2 bases; unmatched junction bases: 6. The CDR3 consists of 16 residues.

The CDR3 coding sequence is TGTGCCAGCAGCCAGTATCTGGCTTACTATGGCTACACCTTC. Its protein product is CASSQYLAYYGYTF. The chain is built from TRBV3-1 (or the pseudogene TRBV3-2) and TRBJ1-2; D unresolved. CDR3 length equals 14 residues. V lost 3 bases and J 3 bases, leaving 11 bases between the germline ends. CDR1 and CDR2 from the germline V gene are LGHDT and YNNKEL (reference sequence).

The V gene is TRBV2, the J gene TRBJ1-2, with a weak D call TRBD1 (6 bases). The germline V gene encodes CDR1 SNHLY and CDR2 FYNNEI. V was pared by 7 bases and J by 6 bases, with 9 bases between. This CDR3 has 11 residues. CDR3 in amino acids: CASTRGHGYTF. CDR3 coding DNA: TGTGCCAGCACCAGGGGTCATGGCTACACCTTC.

The chain uses TRBV27 and TRBJ1-1; D perhaps matches TRBD1 (6 bases). CDR1 is MNHEY, CDR2 SMNVEV, per germline (reference sequence). V was shortened by 6 bases and J by 0 bases, with 17 bases between the two germline ends. The CDR3 has 16 residues. Here the CDR3 reads CASRRGFGGLNTEAFF. The CDR3 nucleotides read TGTGCCAGCAGGAGGGGGTTCGGGGGACTGAACACTGAAGCTTTCTTT.

V gene TRBV7-9 combines with J gene TRBJ1-2; tentative D call: TRBD1 (6 bases). The V gene lost 7 bases and the J gene lost 3 bases, with 9 bases spanning the gap. The CDR3 runs to 12 residues. Germline assignment: CDR1 SEHNR and CDR2 FQNEAQ (reference sequence). The CDR3 nucleotides read TGTGCCAGCACAGGGGTCGACTATGGCTACACCTTC. It translates to CASTGVDYGYTF.

V and J are TRBV11-2 and TRBJ1-1; no definite D call. Trimming cost V 5 bases and J 0 bases, with 7 bases left between them. The CDR3 runs 13 residues. Per the germline V gene, CDR1 is SGHAT and CDR2 is FQNNGV. The CDR3 coding sequence is TGTGCCAGCAGCGGCAGGATGAACACTGAAGCTTTCTTT. Translation gives CASSGRMNTEAFF.

With regard to this clone: The sample carries other DNA sequences with the same CDR3. The chain combines TRBV27 with TRBJ2-7, with 8 bases identical to TRBD2. Germline lookup yields CDR1 MNHEY and CDR2 SMNVEV (reference sequence). The CDR3 has 13 residues. The V segment lost 3 bases and the J segment 4 bases; nucleotides outside the gene matches: 2. In nucleotides, the CDR3 is TGTGCCAGCAGTTTGGGCGGGGGGTACGAGCAGTACTTC. Residues: CASSLGGGYEQYF.

This rearrangement joins TRBV5-4 to TRBJ1-6; the D is unclear. Germline V gives CDR1 SGHNT, CDR2 YYREEE (reference sequence). The length of the CDR3 is 13 residues. The germline V and J ends were trimmed by 4 bases and 7 bases, with 9 bases remaining between them. This CDR3 is CASSADTNSPLHF. The DNA of the CDR3 is TGTGCCAGCAGCGCAGACACAAATTCACCCCTCCACTTT.

This clone was detected only once. The chain joins TRBV13 to TRBJ2-3; 9 bases align to TRBD2. This CDR3 is built from 17 residues. The trim removed 2 bases at V and 6 bases at J, leaving 12 bases unmatched. Germline V lookup: CDR1 PRHDT, CDR2 FYEKMQ (reference sequence). The DNA for the CDR3 is TGTGCCAGCAGCTTAAGTTTAGCGGGGGCCACGGGGGATACGCAGTATTTT. It yields the protein CASSLSLAGATGDTQYF. The full variable domain, in which reference TRBV13 and TRBJ2-3 provide the parts outside the CDR3, is AAGVIQSPRHLIKEKRETATLKCYPIPRHDTVYWYQQGPGQDPQFLISFYEKMQSDKGSIPDRFSAQQFSDYHSELNMSSLELGDSALYFCASSLSLAGATGDTQYFGPGTRLTVL.

V gene TRBV6-2 or TRBV6-3 combines with J gene TRBJ2-1, with D uncertain. Germline loops: CDR1 MNHEY, CDR2 SVGEGT. The CDR3 has 14 residues. The V and J ends lost 2 bases and 4 bases respectively, with 9 bases between them. The CDR3 sequence: CASSYGAEYNEQFF. The CDR3 DNA reads TGTGCCAGCAGTTACGGCGCCGAGTACAATGAGCAGTTCTTC.

In nucleotides, the CDR3 is TGTGCCAGCGCTCATCTCGGCGGGGAAGAGACCCAGTACTTC. It encodes CASAHLGGEETQYF. The chain couples TRBV25-1 to TRBJ2-5, with D possibly TRBD2 on 6 matching bases. Germline V gene sequence: CDR1 MGHDK, CDR2 SYGVNS. There are 14 residues in the CDR3. Trimming cost V 8 bases and J 3 bases, with 16 bases left between them.